This paragraph covers one T cell receptor (beta chain) sequence. Patients of the Seattle cohort, enrolled during active infection, were followed longitudinally. The sample comes from a study of blood T cell repertoires in COVID-19. Study-level background: COVID-19 samples collected from the United States, Italy and Spain covered acute and convalescent phases. In each case, the material was cDNA or gDNA derived from T cells, B-cell-depleted T cells, or PBMCs.

The germline CDR1 and CDR2 sequences are LNHDA and SQIVND (reference sequence). The CDR3 has 13 residues. In the original processing: Cell counts per sample came from amplifying reference gene primers. TCRdb's copy holds only in-frame clones and misses some; the assay was immunoSEQ multiplex PCR. V and J calls and clone size are given by that table; D and trimming were obtained from the DNA. The sample includes about 220,000 clones, almost 85% seen only once; the top ten take about 2.4%. The clonotype comes from a woman between 65 and 79 years old with COVID-19, enrolled during active disease. Material for sequencing was peripheral blood. The V gene is TRBV19, the J gene TRBJ1-4; a weak D match, TRBD1 (5 bases). This chain's CDR3 is CASRDFGSEKLFF. The CDR3 DNA is TGTGCTAGCCGGGACTTCGGCAGTGAAAAACTGTTTTTT.